The source of this TCR beta chain is a study of yellow fever vaccine responses in identical twins. Using its own MiXCR run on the RT-PCR reads, TCRdb lists one record per CDR3 protein. The sample yields 3,500 to 4,500 distinct CDR3 sequences, about 86% seen once. CDR3 length equals 17 residues. The V gene's germline CDR1 is SGHRS and CDR2 YFSETQ. With 3 bases clipped from V and 3 bases from J, the junction kept 12 bases outside the gene matches. This sequence originates from a woman aged 18-30 years who received the yellow fever vaccine. The chain links TRBV5-1 to TRBJ2-1, with 7 bases fitting TRBD1. The sequencing used T cells from blood (PBMCs), unsorted or a sorted subset (not recorded which), collected before or after yellow fever vaccination (not recorded which). CDR3 in amino acids: CASSSFAWTGHYNEQFF. CDR3 nucleotides: TGCGCCAGCAGCTCGTTTGCCTGGACAGGTCACTACAATGAGCAGTTCTTC.